The present entry profiles one TCR beta chain with its context. This clonotype appeared a single time. No cognate antigen has been identified for it. One base away there is no much larger clone; base qualities are not given. One read represents weak support. This sample is drawn from a study of CD8 T cells in Susac syndrome (dated by TCRdb to about 2019). As for the study more broadly: Among the sequenced Susac syndrome patients, 5 or 6 had clinically active disease and roughly eight were in clinical remission. Whether CD8+ T cell activation and differentiation in Susac syndrome was antigen driven was tested using repertoire sequencing. At the time of blood withdrawal, Susac syndrome patients were either therapy-naive, taking corticosteroids (with some also receiving IVIg), or on IVIg alone. General findings and caveats noted by the study authors: In the CD4+ T cell repertoire of Susac syndrome patients, clonal expansion was not detected. The number of individuals in the TCR sequencing and HLA analysis was acknowledged as relatively small.

High-throughput TCR beta sequencing profiled peripheral blood CD8+ and CD4+ T cells from healthy donors, Susac syndrome patients and multiple sclerosis patients. The Susac syndrome patients fulfilled recently defined diagnostic criteria for either definite or probable disease. CD8+ TEMRA cells were enriched by FACS, while bulk CD8+ and CD4+ T cells were purified by magnetic negative isolation. Blood was drawn into EDTA tubes, processed within 24 hours, and PBMCs were isolated by density gradient centrifugation. PBMCs intended for TCR sequencing were cryopreserved in liquid nitrogen and thawed later in a water bath at 37 degrees C. The sorted or isolated CD4+, CD8+ and CD8+ TEMRA cells had a purity of 90% or higher. RNA was extracted using the RNeasy kit, and 0.5 to 1 microgram was reverse transcribed with random hexamers. TCR beta CDR3 regions were amplified with the immunoSEQ multiplex PCR assay covering 54 Vbeta and 13 Jbeta segments. PCR amplification bias was corrected using a synthetic template baseline for primer optimization and computational correction. The authors processed their data as follows. Reads were assigned to V, D and J genes according to IMGT and analyzed in immunoSEQ Analyzer, with only productive sequences retained. Clonality was computed as one minus Shannon entropy normalized by log2 of the number of productive unique sequences. Public and private clones were assessed among the 100 most prevalent clones of each patient and control. Susac-specific clones were defined as absent from healthy and MS cohorts, about 1,100 published viral clones and other ImmuneACCESS disease sequences. TCRdb redid the processing of the public reads, applying fastp at Q25 and MiXCR, and retained in-frame beta chains. CDR3 protein duplicates are merged, each entry listing the most common genes and DNA. The V and J calls here are based on TCRdb, not the publication. The sample table records roughly 200,000 distinct CDR3 sequences; around 90% of these occur just once. The top ten constitute 0.075% to 0.095% of the sample.

CDR1 and CDR2 are read off the germline V gene (reference sequence) as DFQATT and SNEGSKA. For this chain, trimming is 5 bases at the V end and 3 bases at the J end, and the number of junction bases without a gene match is 9. The CDR3 contains 14 residues, cysteine and phenylalanine counted. The sequence is cut down to CDR3 DNA, 42 bases in frame from base 1. The chain couples TRBV20-1 to TRBJ2-7; 8 of the junction bases match TRBD2. The specimen was CD4+ T cells from PBMCs. This sequence was found in a human donor with Susac syndrome. The DNA sequence is TGCAGTGCTCCACCCGGGACTAGGAGCTACGAGCAGTACTTC. This codes for CSAPPGTRSYEQYF.